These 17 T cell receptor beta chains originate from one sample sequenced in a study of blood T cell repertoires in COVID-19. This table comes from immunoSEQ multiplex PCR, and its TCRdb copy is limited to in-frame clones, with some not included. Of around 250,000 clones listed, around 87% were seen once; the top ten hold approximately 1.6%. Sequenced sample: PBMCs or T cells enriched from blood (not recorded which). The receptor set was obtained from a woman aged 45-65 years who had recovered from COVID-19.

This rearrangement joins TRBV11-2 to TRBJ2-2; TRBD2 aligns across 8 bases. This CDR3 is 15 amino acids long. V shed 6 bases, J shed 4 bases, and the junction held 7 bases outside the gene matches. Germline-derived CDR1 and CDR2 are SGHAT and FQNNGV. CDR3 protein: CASSHSGSITGELFF. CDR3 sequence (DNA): TGTGCCAGCAGTCACAGCGGGAGTATCACCGGGGAGCTGTTTTTT.

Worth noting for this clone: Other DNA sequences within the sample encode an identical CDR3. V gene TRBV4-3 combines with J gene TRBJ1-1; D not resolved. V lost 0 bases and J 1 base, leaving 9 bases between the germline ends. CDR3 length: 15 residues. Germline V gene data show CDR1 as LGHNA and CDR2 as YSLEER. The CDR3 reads CASSQDYRGNTEAFF. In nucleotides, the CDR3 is TGCGCCAGCAGCCAAGATTATCGGGGGAACACTGAAGCTTTCTTT.

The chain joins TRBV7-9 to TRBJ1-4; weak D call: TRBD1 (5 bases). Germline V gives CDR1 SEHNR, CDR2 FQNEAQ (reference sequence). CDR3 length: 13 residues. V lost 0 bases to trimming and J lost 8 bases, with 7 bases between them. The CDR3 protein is CASSLAGGEKLFF. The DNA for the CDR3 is TGTGCCAGCAGCTTAGCGGGGGGAGAAAAACTGTTTTTT.

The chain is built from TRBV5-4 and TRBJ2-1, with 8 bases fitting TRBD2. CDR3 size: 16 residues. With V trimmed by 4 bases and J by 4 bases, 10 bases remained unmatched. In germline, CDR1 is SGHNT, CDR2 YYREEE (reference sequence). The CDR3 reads CASSTGGPSNYNEQFF. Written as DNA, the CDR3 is TGTGCCAGCAGCACGGGAGGGCCGAGTAATTACAATGAGCAGTTCTTC.

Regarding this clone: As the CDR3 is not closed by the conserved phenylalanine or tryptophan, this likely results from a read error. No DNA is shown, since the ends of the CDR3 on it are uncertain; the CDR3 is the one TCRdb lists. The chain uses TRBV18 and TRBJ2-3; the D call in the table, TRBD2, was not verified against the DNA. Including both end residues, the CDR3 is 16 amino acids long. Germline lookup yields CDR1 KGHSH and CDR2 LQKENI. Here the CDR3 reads CASSPAEIAGLPTGAL.

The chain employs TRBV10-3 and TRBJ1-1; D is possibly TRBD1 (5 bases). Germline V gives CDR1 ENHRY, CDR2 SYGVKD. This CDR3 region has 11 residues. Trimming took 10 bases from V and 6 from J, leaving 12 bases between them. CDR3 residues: CATQTEAEAFF. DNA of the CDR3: TGTGCCACGCAGACAGAAGCTGAAGCTTTCTTT.

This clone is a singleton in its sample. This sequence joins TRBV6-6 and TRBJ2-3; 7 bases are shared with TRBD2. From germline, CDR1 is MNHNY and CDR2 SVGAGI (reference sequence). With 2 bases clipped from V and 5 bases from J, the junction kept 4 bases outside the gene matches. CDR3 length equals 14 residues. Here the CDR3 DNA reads TGTGCCAGCAGTTACGGTGGGAGGGTAGATACGCAGTATTTT. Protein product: CASSYGGRVDTQYF.

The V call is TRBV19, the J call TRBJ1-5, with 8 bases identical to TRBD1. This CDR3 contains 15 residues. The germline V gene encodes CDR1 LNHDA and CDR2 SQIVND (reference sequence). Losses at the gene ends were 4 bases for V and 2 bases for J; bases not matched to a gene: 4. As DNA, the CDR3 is TGTGCCAGTAGTAGAGACAGGGGTCGCAATCAGCCCCAGCATTTT. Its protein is CASSRDRGRNQPQHF.

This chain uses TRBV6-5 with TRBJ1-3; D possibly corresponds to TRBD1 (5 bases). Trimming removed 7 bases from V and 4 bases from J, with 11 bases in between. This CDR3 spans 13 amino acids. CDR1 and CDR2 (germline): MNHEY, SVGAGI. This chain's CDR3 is CASIDSNGNTIYF. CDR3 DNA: TGTGCCAGCATAGACAGTAACGGAAACACCATATATTTT.

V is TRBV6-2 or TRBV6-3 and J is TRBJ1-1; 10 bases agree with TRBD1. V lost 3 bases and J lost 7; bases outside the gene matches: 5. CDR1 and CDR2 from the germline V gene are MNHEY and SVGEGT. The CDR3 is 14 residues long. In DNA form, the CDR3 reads TGTGCCAGCAGTTATTCCGGGACAGGGGATGAAGCTTTCTTT. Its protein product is CASSYSGTGDEAFF.

The CDR3 is CASSPSGTDTQYF. CDR3 nucleotide sequence: TGTGCCAGCAGCCCCTCCGGCACAGATACGCAGTATTTT. The chain is built from TRBV9 and TRBJ2-3; D gene uncertain. V lost 4 bases and J lost 1, with 7 bases in between. The CDR3 covers 13 residues. The germline V gene has CDR1 SGDLS and CDR2 YYNGEE.

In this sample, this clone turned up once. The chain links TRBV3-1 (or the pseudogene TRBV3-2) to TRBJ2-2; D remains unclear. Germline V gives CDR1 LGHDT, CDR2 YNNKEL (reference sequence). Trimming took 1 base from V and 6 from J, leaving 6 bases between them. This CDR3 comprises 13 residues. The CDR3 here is CASSQGYSGELFF. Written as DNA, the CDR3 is TGTGCCAGCAGCCAAGGTTATTCCGGGGAGCTGTTTTTT.

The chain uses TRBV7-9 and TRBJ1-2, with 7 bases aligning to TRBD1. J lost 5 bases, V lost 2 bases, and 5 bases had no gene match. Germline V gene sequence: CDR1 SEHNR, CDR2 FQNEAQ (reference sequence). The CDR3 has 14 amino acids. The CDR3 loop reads CASSLTGEEYGYTF. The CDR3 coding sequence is TGTGCCAGCAGCTTAACAGGGGAGGAATATGGCTACACCTTC.

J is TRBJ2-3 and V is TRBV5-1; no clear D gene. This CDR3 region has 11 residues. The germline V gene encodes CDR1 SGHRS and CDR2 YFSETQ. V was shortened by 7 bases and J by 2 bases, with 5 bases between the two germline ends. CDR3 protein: CASGNTDTQYF. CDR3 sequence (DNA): TGCGCCAGCGGCAACACAGATACGCAGTATTTT.

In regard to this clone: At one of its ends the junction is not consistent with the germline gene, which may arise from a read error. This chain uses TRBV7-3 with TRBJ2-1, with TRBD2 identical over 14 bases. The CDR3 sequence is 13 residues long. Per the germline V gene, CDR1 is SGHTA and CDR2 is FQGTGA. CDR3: CASSPGTSGSRIF. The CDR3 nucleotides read TGTGCCAGCAGCCCTGGGACTAGCGGGAGTAGGATCTTC.

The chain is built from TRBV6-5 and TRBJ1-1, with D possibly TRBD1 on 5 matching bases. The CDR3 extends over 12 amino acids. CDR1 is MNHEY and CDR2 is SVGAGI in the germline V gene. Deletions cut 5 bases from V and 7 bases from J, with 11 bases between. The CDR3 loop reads CASSRRGSEAFF. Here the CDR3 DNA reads TGTGCCAGCAGTCGCCGGGGGAGTGAAGCTTTCTTT.

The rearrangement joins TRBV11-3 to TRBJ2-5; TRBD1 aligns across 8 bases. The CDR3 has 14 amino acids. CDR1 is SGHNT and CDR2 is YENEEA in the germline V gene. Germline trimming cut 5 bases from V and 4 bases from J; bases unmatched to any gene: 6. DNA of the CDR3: TGTGCCAGCAGCCCCCAGGGGGCGGGAGAGACCCAGTACTTC. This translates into CASSPQGAGETQYF. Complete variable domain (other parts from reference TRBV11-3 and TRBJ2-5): EAGVVQSPRYKIIEKKQPVAFWCNPISGHNTLYWYLQNLGQGPELLIRYENEEAVDDSQLPKDRFSAERLKGVDSTLKIQPAELGDSAVYLCASSPQGAGETQYFGPGTRLLVL.